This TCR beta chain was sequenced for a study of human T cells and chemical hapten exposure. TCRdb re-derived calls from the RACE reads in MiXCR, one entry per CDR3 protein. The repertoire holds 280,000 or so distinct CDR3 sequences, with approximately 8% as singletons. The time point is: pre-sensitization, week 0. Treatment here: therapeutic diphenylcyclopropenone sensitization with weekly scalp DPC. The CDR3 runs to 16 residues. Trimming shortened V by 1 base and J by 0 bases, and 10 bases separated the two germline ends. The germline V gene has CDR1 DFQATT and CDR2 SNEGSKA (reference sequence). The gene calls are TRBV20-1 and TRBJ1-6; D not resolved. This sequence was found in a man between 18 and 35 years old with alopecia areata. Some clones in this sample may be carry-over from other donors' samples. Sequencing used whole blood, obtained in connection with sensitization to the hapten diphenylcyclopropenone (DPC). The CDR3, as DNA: TGCAGTGCTAGAGCGGCAGAGAGCTCCTATAATTCACCCCTCCACTTT. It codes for CSARAAESSYNSPLHF.